This T cell receptor beta chain was sequenced during a study of Graves' ophthalmopathy and Graves' hyperthyroidism. General study points: Appearing in blood as well were most expanded thyroid clonotypes above 0.001 frequency. Ophthalmopathy progression cases were predicted by the model with roughly 71% sensitivity and approximately 74% specificity.

Trimming removed 3 bases from V and 2 bases from J, with 10 bases in between. The CDR3 runs to 14 residues. The authors amplified TCR beta CDR3 regions, and they did so from RNA transcripts for repertoire sequencing. RT-PCR with HTBI primers came first, then second-round multiplex PCR. TCRdb recomputed calls from the multiplex PCR reads with MiXCR, one row per CDR3 protein. The top ten hold approximately 9.6% of the sample, which has some 210,000 distinct CDR3 sequences, less than 30% seen once. All donors with ophthalmopathy were recorded as having moderate-to-severe activity, CAS ≥3, NOSPECS ≥4 and a duration under 3 months. This clonotype was observed a few times. Its antigen is unknown.

The rearrangement links TRBV12-3 or TRBV12-4 to TRBJ2-5, with D tentatively TRBD1 or TRBD2 (5 bases each). This receptor was identified in a man aged 50 or older with Graves' ophthalmopathy. The sample taken for sequencing was peripheral blood. The CDR3: CASSFGTTQETQYF. CDR3 nucleotide sequence: TGTGCCAGCAGTTTCGGGACCACACAAGAGACCCAGTACTTC.